The rows below give T cell receptor beta chains drawn from one sample of a study of T cells in Graves' hyperthyroidism and ophthalmopathy. MiXCR, run by TCRdb on the multiplex PCR reads, gives a single entry per CDR3 protein. This sample has about 600,000 distinct CDR3 sequences, with roughly 16% found just once. Input material: blood. Receptor source: a woman in her thirties or forties with Graves' ophthalmopathy. Each CDR3 is given with its conserved first and last residue. A D gene is named only where the DNA matches it firmly. Some rows have no size entry. The others give once, few or many, or a class for an expanded clone.

D: TRBD1
size: many
length: 15
J: TRBJ1-2
V: TRBV3-1
DNA: TGTGCCAGCAGCGCGCAGGGGGCGCGTATCGATGGCTACACCTTC
CDR3: CASSAQGARIDGYTF

D: TRBD2
size: many
length: 15
J: TRBJ2-7
V: TRBV5-1
DNA: TGTGCCAGCTCACCCGGACTAGCGGGAGTCTACGAGCAGTACTTC
CDR3: CASSPGLAGVYEQYF

D: -
size: once
length: 13
J: TRBJ2-3
V: TRBV29-1
DNA: TGCAGCGAGACGGGACTCACGACAGATACGCAGTATTTT
CDR3: CSETGLTTDTQYF

D: -
size: -
length: 14
J: TRBJ1-2
V: TRBV4-1
DNA: TGCGCCAGCAGCCAAATCCAGAGTAACTATGGCTACACCTTC
CDR3: CASSQIQSNYGYTF

D: TRBD1
size: -
length: 16
J: TRBJ2-6
V: TRBV19
DNA: TGTGCCAGTAGTCTCTCAGGGGGCGCTGGGGCCAACGTCCTGACTTTC
CDR3: CASSLSGGAGANVLTF

D: -
size: -
length: 15
J: TRBJ2-2
V: TRBV7-9
DNA: TGTGCCAGCAGCCTCGTGGGGCGGAACACCGGGGAGCTGTTTTTT
CDR3: CASSLVGRNTGELFF

D: TRBD1
size: -
length: 17
J: TRBJ1-3
V: TRBV5-1
DNA: TGCGCCAGCAGCAGCGGACAGGGCTACAGCTCTGGAAACACCATATATTTT
CDR3: CASSSGQGYSSGNTIYF

D: -
size: -
length: 15
J: TRBJ1-1
V: TRBV11-2
DNA: TGTGCCAGCACCATTAATAGGGTAGGGAACACTGAAGCTTTCTTT
CDR3: CASTINRVGNTEAFF

D: -
size: -
length: 15
J: TRBJ1-4
V: TRBV11-2
DNA: TGTGCCAGCAGCCGAGGCCAGGGAGGATTAGAAAAACTGTTTTTT
CDR3: CASSRGQGGLEKLFF

D: -
size: many
length: 10
J: TRBJ1-2
V: TRBV30
DNA: TGTGCCTTGGACAGCTATGGCTACACCTTC
CDR3: CALDSYGYTF

D: -
size: few
length: 15
J: TRBJ2-7
V: TRBV7-7
DNA: TGTGCTAGCAGCTTTTCCGCGACAGGAAACTACGAGCAGTACTTC
CDR3: CASSFSATGNYEQYF

D: -
size: few
length: 14
J: TRBJ1-4
V: TRBV4-1
DNA: TGCGCCAGCAGCCAAGGTTCCGTTAATGAAAAACTGTTTTTT
CDR3: CASSQGSVNEKLFF

D: -
size: -
length: 14
J: TRBJ1-1
V: TRBV9
DNA: TGTGCCAGCAGCGTAAGGGGACAAGACACTGAAGCTTTCTTT
CDR3: CASSVRGQDTEAFF

D: TRBD2
size: -
length: 15
J: TRBJ2-1
V: TRBV5-1
DNA: TGCGCCAGCAGCTTGGTTGGGACTAGGGGTAATGAGCAGTTCTTC
CDR3: CASSLVGTRGNEQFF

D: TRBD1
size: -
length: 15
J: TRBJ2-3
V: TRBV7-8
DNA: TGCGCCAGCAGCTCGGGACAGGGCAGGGGAGATACGCAGTATTTT
CDR3: CASSSGQGRGDTQYF

D: -
size: many
length: 15
J: TRBJ2-3
V: TRBV5-1
DNA: TGCGCCAGCAGCTTGGGGGGGGTCCGCACAGATACGCAGTATTTT
CDR3: CASSLGGVRTDTQYF

D: -
size: many
length: 13
J: TRBJ1-1
V: TRBV10-2
DNA: TGCGCCAGCATGACTCCTACGGGATTTGAAGCTTTCTTT
CDR3: CASMTPTGFEAFF

D: -
size: many
length: 14
J: TRBJ1-3
V: TRBV2
DNA: TGTGCCAGCAGTGGGGCTCACTCTGGAAACACCATATATTTT
CDR3: CASSGAHSGNTIYF